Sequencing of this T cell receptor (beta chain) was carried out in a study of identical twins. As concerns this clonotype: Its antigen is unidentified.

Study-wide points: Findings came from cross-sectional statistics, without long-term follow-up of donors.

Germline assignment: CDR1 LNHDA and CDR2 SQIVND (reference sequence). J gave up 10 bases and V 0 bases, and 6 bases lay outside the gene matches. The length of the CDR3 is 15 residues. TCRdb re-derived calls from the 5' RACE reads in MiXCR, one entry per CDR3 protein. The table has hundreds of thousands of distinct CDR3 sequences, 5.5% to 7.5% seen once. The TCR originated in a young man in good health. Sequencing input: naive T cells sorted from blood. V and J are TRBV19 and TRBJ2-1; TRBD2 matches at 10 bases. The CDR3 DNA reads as TGTGCCAGTAGTATAGAGGTAGAACTAGCGGGAGAGCAGTTCTTC. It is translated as CASSIEVELAGEQFF.